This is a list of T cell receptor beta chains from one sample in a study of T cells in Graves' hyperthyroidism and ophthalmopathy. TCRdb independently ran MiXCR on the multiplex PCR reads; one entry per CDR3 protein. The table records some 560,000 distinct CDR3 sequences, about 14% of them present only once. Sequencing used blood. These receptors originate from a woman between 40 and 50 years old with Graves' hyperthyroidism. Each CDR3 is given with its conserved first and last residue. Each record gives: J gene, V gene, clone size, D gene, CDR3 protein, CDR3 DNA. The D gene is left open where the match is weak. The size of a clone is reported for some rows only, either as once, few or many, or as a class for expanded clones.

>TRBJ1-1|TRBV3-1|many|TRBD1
CASSQGQGRGEAFF
TGTGCCAGCAGCCAAGGACAGGGACGCGGTGAAGCTTTCTTT
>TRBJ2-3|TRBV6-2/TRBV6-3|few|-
CASSYSETGFTDTQYF
TGTGCCAGCAGTTACTCGGAGACGGGGTTCACAGATACGCAGTATTTT
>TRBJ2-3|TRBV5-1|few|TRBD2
CASSLLAGGPADTQYF
TGCGCCAGCAGCTTACTAGCGGGGGGGCCTGCAGATACGCAGTATTTT
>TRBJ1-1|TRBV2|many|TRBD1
CASGDDRVNTEAFF
TGTGCCAGCGGGGACGACAGGGTGAACACTGAAGCTTTCTTT
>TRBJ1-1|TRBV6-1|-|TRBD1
CASSFRQGRTEAFF
TGTGCCAGCAGTTTCCGACAGGGCAGGACTGAAGCTTTCTTT
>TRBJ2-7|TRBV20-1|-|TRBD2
CSARGPLAGVSYEQYF
TGCAGTGCTAGAGGACCCCTAGCGGGGGTATCCTACGAGCAGTACTTC
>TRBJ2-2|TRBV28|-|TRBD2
CASSSSSGRKNTGELFF
TGTGCCAGCAGTTCCTCTAGCGGGAGGAAGAACACCGGGGAGCTGTTTTTT
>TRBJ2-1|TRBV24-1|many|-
CATSDFEGGRNEQFF
TGTGCCACCAGTGATTTTGAAGGGGGACGGAATGAGCAGTTCTTC
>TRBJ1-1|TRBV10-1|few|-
CASTQGWNTEAFF
TGCGCCAGCACCCAGGGATGGAACACTGAAGCTTTCTTT
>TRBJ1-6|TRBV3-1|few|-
CASSQAGWKSSPLHF
TGTGCCAGCAGCCAAGCAGGGTGGAAATCTTCACCCCTCCACTTT
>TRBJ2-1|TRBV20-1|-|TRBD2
CSAQSGSVYNEQFF
TGCAGTGCCCAGAGCGGGAGTGTTTACAATGAGCAGTTCTTC
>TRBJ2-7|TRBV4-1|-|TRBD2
CASSQEYGLAVNEQYF
TGCGCCAGCAGCCAAGAATACGGACTAGCGGTCAATGAGCAGTACTTC
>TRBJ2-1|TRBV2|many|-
CASSEARREKQFF
TGTGCCAGCAGTGAAGCAAGGAGGGAGAAGCAGTTCTTC
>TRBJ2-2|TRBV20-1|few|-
CSARVFTSRSGGELFF
TGCAGCGCTAGGGTATTTACTAGTCGAAGTGGCGGGGAGCTGTTTTTT
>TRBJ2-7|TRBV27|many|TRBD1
CASSLSGTGVTYEQYF
TGTGCCAGCAGTTTATCCGGGACAGGGGTTACCTACGAGCAGTACTTC
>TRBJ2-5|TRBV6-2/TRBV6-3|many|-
CASRRSSPETQYF
TGTGCCAGCAGAAGATCCAGCCCAGAGACCCAGTACTTC
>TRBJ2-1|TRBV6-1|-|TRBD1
CAGRSGQAQVQGEQFF
TGTGCCGGCAGATCTGGACAGGCCCAGGTCCAAGGTGAGCAGTTCTTC